This T cell receptor delta chain appears in the sequencing data of a study of γδ T cells in repeated Plasmodium falciparum infection. TCRdb fed the multiplex PCR reads into CATT to redo clone calling. The table shows tens of thousands of delta-chain clones, with less than 2% occurring only once. Vgamma9/Vdelta2+ and Vdelta2-negative gammadelta T cells were flow-sorted from PBMC for bulk sequencing. This clone was counted many times. This DNA's translation and the protein TCRdb lists, from a much larger clone, do not match at residue 7, likely due to a read error; the protein shown is translated from the DNA. The CDR3 sequence is 15 residues long. Looked up from germline, CDR1 is TVYSNPD and CDR2 is GDNSRS (reference sequence). V was cut by 1 base and J by 4 bases, with 19 bases left in between.

The rearrangement links TRDV3 to TRDJ1, with D perhaps matching TRDD3 (5 bases). Sequenced input: gamma-delta T cells from blood. The source is a pool of human donors (malaria-infected and uninfected, not separated). CDR3 in amino acids: CAFIAGAWRSDKLIF. CDR3 nucleotides: TGTGCCTTTATTGCGGGGGCCTGGAGAAGCGATAAACTCATCTTT.